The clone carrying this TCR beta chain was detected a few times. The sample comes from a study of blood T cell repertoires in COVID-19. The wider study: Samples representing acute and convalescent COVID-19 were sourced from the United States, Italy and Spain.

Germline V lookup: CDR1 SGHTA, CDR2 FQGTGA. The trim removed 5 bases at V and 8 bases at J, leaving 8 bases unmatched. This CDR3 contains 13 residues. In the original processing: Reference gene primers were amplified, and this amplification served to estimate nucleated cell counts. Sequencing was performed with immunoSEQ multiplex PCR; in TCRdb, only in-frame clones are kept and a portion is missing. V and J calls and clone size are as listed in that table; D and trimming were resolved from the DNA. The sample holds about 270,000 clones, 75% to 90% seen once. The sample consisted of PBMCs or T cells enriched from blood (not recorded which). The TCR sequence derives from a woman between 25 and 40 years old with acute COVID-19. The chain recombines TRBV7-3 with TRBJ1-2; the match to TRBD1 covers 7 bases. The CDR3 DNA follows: TGTGCCAGCAGCCGAGACAGGGAAGGGGGCTACACCTTC. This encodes CASSRDREGGYTF.